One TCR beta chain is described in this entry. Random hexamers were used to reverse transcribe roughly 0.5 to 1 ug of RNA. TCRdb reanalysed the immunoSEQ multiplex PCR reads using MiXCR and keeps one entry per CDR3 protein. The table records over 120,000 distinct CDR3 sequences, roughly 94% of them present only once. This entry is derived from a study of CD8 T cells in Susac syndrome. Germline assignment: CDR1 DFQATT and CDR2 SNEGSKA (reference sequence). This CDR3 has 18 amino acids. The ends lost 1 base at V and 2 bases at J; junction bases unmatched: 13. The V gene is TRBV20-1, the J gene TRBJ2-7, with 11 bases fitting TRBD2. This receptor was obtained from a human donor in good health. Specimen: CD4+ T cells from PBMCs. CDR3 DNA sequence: TGCAGTGCTAGAGGCGGGGGGACTAGCGGAAGTTCGGCCTACGAGCAGTACTTC. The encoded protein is CSARGGGTSGSSAYEQYF.